This TCR beta chain was obtained from a study of blood T cell repertoires in COVID-19. Background on the study: T cells, B-cell-depleted T cells, or PBMCs supplied cDNA or gDNA.

This clone was picked up one time. This CDR3 is 14 amino acids long. V was pared by 7 bases and J by 0 bases, with 12 bases between. CDR1 is ENHRY and CDR2 is SYGVKD in the germline V gene. TCRdb's table, derived via immunoSEQ multiplex PCR, lists solely in-frame clones and lacks some. The data show a few hundred thousand clones, roughly 86% seen once. The chain couples TRBV10-3 to TRBJ1-1; weak D call: TRBD1 (5 bases). The sample comprised peripheral blood. This receptor was taken from a middle-aged man who had recovered from COVID-19. CDR3 in DNA: TGTGCCATCAAAGGGGCAGGGTTGAACACTGAAGCTTTCTTT. It yields the protein CAIKGAGLNTEAFF.